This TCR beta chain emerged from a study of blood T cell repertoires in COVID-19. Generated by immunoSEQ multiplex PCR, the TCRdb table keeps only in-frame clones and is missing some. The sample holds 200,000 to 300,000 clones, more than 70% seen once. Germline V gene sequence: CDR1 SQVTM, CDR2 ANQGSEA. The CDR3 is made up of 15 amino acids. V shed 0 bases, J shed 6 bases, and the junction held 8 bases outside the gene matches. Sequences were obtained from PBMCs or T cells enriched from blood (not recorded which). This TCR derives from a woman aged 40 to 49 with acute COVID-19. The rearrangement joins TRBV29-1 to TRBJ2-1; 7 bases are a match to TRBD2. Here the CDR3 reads CSVEDRLAVGNEQFF. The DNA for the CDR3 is TGCAGCGTTGAAGACCGACTAGCTGTAGGCAATGAGCAGTTCTTC.